This record covers a single T cell receptor beta chain. Its antigen is undetermined. Compared with germline, one end of the junction differs, possibly owing to a read error. The TCR beta profiling, which covered VDJ combination and CDR3 sequence, was carried out using genomic DNA as the template. TCRdb recomputed calls from the reads with MiXCR, one row per CDR3 protein. The sample lists under 40,000 distinct CDR3 sequences, more than 65% occurring once. Per germline, CDR1 SEHNR and CDR2 FQNEAQ (reference sequence). CDR3 length equals 12 residues. This sample was taken from a study of CD8+CD57+ T cells in acquired aplastic anemia. Study background: 3.2 ug was the average amount of DNA from sorted CD4+ and CD8+ cells. Healthy donors yielded some 11 million CD4+ cell reads on average. General study results and limits: Twenty-nine shared CD8+ CDR3s appeared highly expressed within patients' immunodominant clones.

This clonotype was obtained from a human donor in good health, serving as a control. V usage is TRBV7-9 and J usage is TRBJ1-2, with D possibly TRBD1 on 6 matching bases. Input material: sorted CD4+, CD8+, or CD8+CD57+ T cells (not recorded which) from PBMCs. The CDR3 DNA is TGCGCCAGCAGCCAAGAGGGGGATGGCTACACCTTC. This encodes CASSQEGDGYTF.